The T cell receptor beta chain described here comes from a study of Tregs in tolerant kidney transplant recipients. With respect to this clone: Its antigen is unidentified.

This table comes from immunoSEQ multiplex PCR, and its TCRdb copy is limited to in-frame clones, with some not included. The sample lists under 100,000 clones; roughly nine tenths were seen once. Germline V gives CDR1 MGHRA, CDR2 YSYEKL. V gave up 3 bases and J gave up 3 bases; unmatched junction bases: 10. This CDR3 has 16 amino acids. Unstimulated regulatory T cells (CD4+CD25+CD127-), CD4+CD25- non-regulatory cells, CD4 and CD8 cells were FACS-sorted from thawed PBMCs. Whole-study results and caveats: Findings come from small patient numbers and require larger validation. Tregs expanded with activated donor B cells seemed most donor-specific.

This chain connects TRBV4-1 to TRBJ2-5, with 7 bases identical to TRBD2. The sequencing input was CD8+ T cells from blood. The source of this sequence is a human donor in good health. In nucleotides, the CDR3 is TGCGCCAGCAGCCACCTCGACAATGGGGGGGAAGAGACCCAGTACTTC. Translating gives CASSHLDNGGEETQYF.